This T cell receptor (beta chain) emerged from a study of blood T cell repertoires in COVID-19 (dated by TCRdb to the early 2020s). With regard to the full study: The collaborator samples originated in the United States, Italy and Spain and spanned the acute and convalescent phases of COVID-19. The prospective study material was composed of cDNA or gDNA derived from T cells, B-cell-depleted T cells, or PBMCs. The dataset comprised deeply sampled blood TCRbeta repertoires from subjects exposed to, actively infected with, or recovered from COVID-19. A freely available public database, intended as a resource for researchers studying the immune response to SARS-CoV-2, is where the repertoires were released. The samples were drawn from two sources: the first 160 participants of the ongoing ImmuneRACE study, and some 1,300 subjects contributed by 6 global collaborators. The sample metadata nearly always contained a de-identified subject ID, COVID-19 status, age in years and sex. Where available, HLA class I and class II types were obtained from metadata supplied by the sample provider rather than from assay-based typing.

Participants in the prospective study were enrolled through a virtual design, were aged roughly 18 to 100 years, and lived in 24 United States geographic areas. In the prospective study, participants were assigned to cohorts based on the clinical history participants reported in a screening survey and a study questionnaire. For ImmuneRACE Cohort 3, a participant was defined as recovered based on two consecutive negative NP/OP PCR tests, clearance by a healthcare professional, or resolution of symptoms. Each participant in the prospective study had whole blood, serum and a nasopharyngeal or oropharyngeal swab collected by mobile phlebotomists. Over a roughly two-month period, participants in the prospective study had the option of providing additional blood draws and questionnaires. Before DNA extraction, blood samples from the prospective study were shipped at room temperature or frozen. TCRbeta CDR3 regions were amplified from genomic DNA using the immunoSEQ Assay, a bias-controlled multiplex PCR. On the authors' methods: Within the assay, amplification of reference gene primers was used to estimate how many nucleated cells each sample contained. To quantify the absolute abundance of each unique TCRbeta CDR3 rearrangement, sequence reads were collapsed and filtered. For each sample, productive Simpson clonality was calculated as the square root of Simpson's diversity index over productive rearrangements. TCRdb mirrors the immuneACCESS table, restricted to in-frame sequences. Some clones are absent from its copies; in checked studies, under half trace to an unresolved V gene, and the reason for the others is unknown. For V, J and clone size, that table is used; D and trimming come from the DNA. The sample table contains around 200,000 clones; only one count was recorded for around 90% of them. The ten largest clones capture roughly 1.2% of the sample.

This clone appeared a single time. The antigen it binds to is not known. It has no much larger one-base neighbor in the sample; base qualities were not kept. General findings and caveats noted by the study authors: Clinical and demographic metadata were provided uncurated, with the amount varying by source and participant.

The sequence derives from a man aged 25 to 40 who had recovered from COVID-19. The sequenced sample was PBMCs or T cells enriched from blood (not recorded which).

The DNA is as follows: TGTGCCAGCAGCCCGCGATGGGCCCGAGAGACCCAGTACTTC. Its protein is CASSPRWARETQYF. The sequence is built from TRBV7-8 and TRBJ2-5; no D gene is confidently identified. The germline V gene provides CDR1 SGHVS and CDR2 FQNEAQ. The cysteine opens and the phenylalanine closes a CDR3 of 14 amino acids. The CDR3 DNA has 42 bases and is translated from base 1. V drops 5 bases and J drops 4 bases, leaving 14 bases in between.